This T cell receptor (beta chain) was retrieved from a study of cytomegalovirus exposure and HLA in healthy donors. Points from the study as a whole: Whilst most TCR sequences proved rare, a subset of public TCRs occurred across many donors. Later, an analysis showed that TCR beta chains associated with HLA were more clonally expanded than others that were equally common.

In germline, CDR1 is SNHLY, CDR2 FYNNEI. V lost 5 bases and J lost 1, with 2 bases in between. This CDR3 contains 11 residues. Worth noting for this clone: Its target is not known.

This PCR relied on a set of 60 Vbeta primers and 13 Jbeta primers. Profiling relied on immunoSEQ multiplex PCR, and the TCRdb table lists in-frame clones only, not all of them. The sample has around 150,000 clones, 73% seen once. This donor has no recorded CMV serostatus. The V and J genes are TRBV2 and TRBJ1-2; D is unresolved. The sample consisted of PBMCs. The origin of this receptor is a human donor in good health. The CDR3 nucleotides read TGTGCCAGCAGTTATAACTATGGCTACACCTTC. It translates to CASSYNYGYTF.